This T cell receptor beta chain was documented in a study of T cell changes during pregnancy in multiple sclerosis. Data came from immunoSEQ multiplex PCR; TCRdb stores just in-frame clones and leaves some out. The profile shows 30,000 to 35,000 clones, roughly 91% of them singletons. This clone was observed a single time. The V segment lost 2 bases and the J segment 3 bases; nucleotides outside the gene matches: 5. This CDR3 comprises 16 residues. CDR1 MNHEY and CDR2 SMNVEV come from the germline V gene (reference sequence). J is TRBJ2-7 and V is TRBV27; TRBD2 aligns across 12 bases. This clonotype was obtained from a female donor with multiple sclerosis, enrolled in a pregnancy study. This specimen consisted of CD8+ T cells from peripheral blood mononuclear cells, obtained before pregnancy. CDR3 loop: CASSLILAGGVYEQYF. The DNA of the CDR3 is TGTGCCAGCAGTTTAATACTAGCGGGGGGCGTCTACGAGCAGTACTTC.